A single T cell receptor beta chain is shown here with its context. Antigen specificity is unknown. This entry is derived from a study of cytotoxic CD8 clonotypes in ibrutinib-treated CLL. Study-wide findings and caveats: With treatment, public clonotypes, which were uncommon, either contracted or remained stable.

Losses at the gene ends were 5 bases for V and 3 bases for J; bases not matched to a gene: 14. This CDR3 spans 18 amino acids. The germline CDR1 and CDR2 sequences are LGHNA and YNFKEQ. Using immunoSEQ multiplex PCR, the repertoire was profiled, and TCRdb retains in-frame clones only, with some absent. The profile shows approximately 24,000 clones, 60% to 80% of them singletons. This TCR was sampled from a human donor with chronic lymphocytic leukemia. The specimen was PBMCs, collected at disease progression, from a patient treated with ibrutinib. V usage is TRBV4-2 and J usage is TRBJ1-5; 9 bases fit TRBD1. The DNA of the CDR3 is TGTGCCAGCAGCAAGACTTCCTTACAGGGGGCCCCCAATCAGCCCCAGCATTTT. As protein: CASSKTSLQGAPNQPQHF.